These 27 T cell receptor beta chains originate from one sample sequenced in a study of blood T cell repertoires in COVID-19. Clones were read by immunoSEQ multiplex PCR, and TCRdb kept only the in-frame ones, dropping some. The sample yields fewer than 45,000 clones, around 79% seen once. The sequenced sample was peripheral blood. These receptors came from a human donor in a cohort sampled during active COVID-19.

This chain connects TRBV5-1 to TRBJ2-1; 10 bases line up with TRBD2. Germline CDR1 SGHRS, CDR2 YFSETQ. The trim removed 4 bases at V and 0 bases at J, leaving 7 bases unmatched. The CDR3 consists of 17 residues. The CDR3 protein is CASSPRGLANSYNEQFF. CDR3 sequence (DNA): TGCGCCAGCAGCCCGAGGGGACTAGCGAACTCCTACAATGAGCAGTTCTTC. Full variable domain (missing parts from reference TRBV5-1 and TRBJ2-1): KAGVTQTPRYLIKTRGQQVTLSCSPISGHRSVSWYQQTPGQGLQFLFEYFSETQRNKGNFPGRFSGRQFSNSRSEMNVSTLELGDSALYLCASSPRGLANSYNEQFFGPGTRLTVL.

The rearrangement links TRBV4-2 to TRBJ1-2, with 9 bases matching TRBD1. The CDR3 is made up of 14 amino acids. Looked up from germline, CDR1 is LGHNA and CDR2 is YNFKEQ. J gave up 2 bases and V 4 bases, and 2 bases lay outside the gene matches. In nucleotides, the CDR3 is TGTGCCAGCAGCCGGACAGGGGAAAACTATGGCTACACCTTC. Protein product: CASSRTGENYGYTF.

The chain carries TRBV28 and TRBJ2-5, with 9 bases that match TRBD1. The V segment lost 8 bases and the J segment 5 bases; nucleotides outside the gene matches: 12. Germline V gives CDR1 MDHEN, CDR2 SYDVKM. This CDR3 has 15 residues. Written as DNA, the CDR3 is TGTGCCAGCTCCGATTTCGGACAGGGGCGGGAGACCCAGTACTTC. Its protein product is CASSDFGQGRETQYF.

This chain joins TRBV6-2 or TRBV6-3 and TRBJ1-2; D call uncertain. This CDR3 comprises 14 residues. V was trimmed by 0 bases and J by 8 bases, leaving 13 bases between them. CDR1 and CDR2 (germline): MNHEY, SVGEGT. The CDR3 region has the DNA TGTGCCAGCAGTTACTCGAGGGAGGGTTCGGGCTACACCTTC. Translating gives CASSYSREGSGYTF.

The chain couples TRBV5-8 to TRBJ2-5, with no clear D. The V gene's germline CDR1 is SGHTS and CDR2 YDEGEE. There are 13 residues in the CDR3. V lost 4 bases and J 2 bases, leaving 9 bases between the germline ends. CDR3 in amino acids: CASSRREQETQYF. The CDR3, as DNA: TGTGCCAGCAGCCGCCGAGAACAAGAGACCCAGTACTTC. The complete variable domain, with remaining parts taken from reference TRBV5-8 and TRBJ2-5, reads EAGVTQSPTHLIKTRGQQATLRCSPISGHTSVYWYQQALGLGLQFLLWYDEGEERNRGNFPPRFSGRQFPNYSSELNVNALELEDSALYLCASSRREQETQYFGPGTRLLVL.

This rearrangement joins TRBV19 to TRBJ2-3; 12 positions agree with TRBD2. This CDR3 is built from 16 residues. V lost 6 bases and J lost 4; bases outside the gene matches: 8. Germline CDR1 LNHDA, CDR2 SQIVND (reference sequence). As DNA, the CDR3 is TGTGCCAGTAGGCCGACTAGCGGGAGTAGAGCAGATACGCAGTATTTT. Amino acids: CASRPTSGSRADTQYF.

This sequence joins TRBV6-5 and TRBJ1-5; 7 nucleotides line up with TRBD1. The CDR3 is made up of 15 amino acids. Germline assignment: CDR1 MNHEY and CDR2 SVGAGI. With V trimmed by 6 bases and J by 5 bases, 10 bases remained unmatched. The CDR3 region is CASSVDRDLYQPQHF. As DNA, the CDR3 is TGTGCCAGCAGCGTAGACAGGGACCTTTATCAGCCCCAGCATTTT.

The chain links TRBV7-9 to TRBJ2-1, with 7 nucleotides matching TRBD2. CDR1 and CDR2 from the germline V gene are SEHNR and FQNEAQ (reference sequence). V was clipped by 3 bases and J by 0 bases; unmatched bases: 11. This CDR3 spans 18 amino acids. The CDR3 region is CASSLGLSGGSSYNEQFF. CDR3 DNA: TGTGCCAGCAGCTTGGGACTTAGCGGCGGGAGCTCCTACAATGAGCAGTTCTTC.

The genes are TRBV24-1 and TRBJ2-7, with TRBD1 identical over 8 bases. In germline, CDR1 is KGHDR, CDR2 SFDVKD. The V segment lost 5 bases and the J segment 4 bases; nucleotides outside the gene matches: 12. This CDR3 region has 16 residues. For the CDR3, the DNA is TGTGCCACCAGTGTTAAACCGGGACAGGTACGATACGAGCAGTACTTC. Its translation is CATSVKPGQVRYEQYF.

The chain is built from TRBV12-3 or TRBV12-4 and TRBJ2-5; the D is unclear. CDR3 length: 12 residues. V was pared by 5 bases and J by 1 base, with 5 bases between. CDR3 sequence: CASSPGQETQYF. The CDR3 DNA sequence: TGTGCCAGCAGTCCAGGCCAAGAGACCCAGTACTTC.

The chain is built from TRBV5-5 and TRBJ2-6; 9 bases map to TRBD1. Germline-derived CDR1 and CDR2 are SGHKS and YYEKEE (reference sequence). Germline trimming cut 4 bases from V and 0 bases from J; bases unmatched to any gene: 2. This CDR3 spans 16 amino acids. This CDR3 reads CASSAGQGSGANVLTF. The DNA for the CDR3 is TGTGCCAGCAGCGCGGGACAGGGCTCTGGGGCCAACGTCCTGACTTTC.

J is TRBJ1-4 and V is TRBV5-1, with 7 bases that match TRBD1. Germline V lookup: CDR1 SGHRS, CDR2 YFSETQ. The CDR3 loop spans 17 amino acids. The ends lost 5 bases at V and 0 bases at J; junction bases unmatched: 10. CDR3 protein: CASRSQGDLATNEKLFF. CDR3 nucleotides: TGCGCCAGCAGGTCCCAGGGGGACCTTGCAACTAATGAAAAACTGTTTTTT.

The gene calls are TRBV2 and TRBJ1-1, with D uncertain. CDR1 is SNHLY and CDR2 is FYNNEI in the germline V gene. Trimming took 4 bases from V and 0 from J, leaving 9 bases between them. This CDR3 is 14 amino acids long. CDR3: CASSVFGMNTEAFF. The DNA of the CDR3 is TGTGCCAGCAGTGTGTTCGGGATGAACACTGAAGCTTTCTTT.

This CDR3 is CASSLSLAGGSNTGELFF. The CDR3 DNA is TGCGCCAGCAGCTTATCTCTGGCGGGGGGCTCGAACACCGGGGAGCTGTTTTTT. This sequence joins TRBV4-1 and TRBJ2-2; 8 bases match TRBD2. Germline CDR1 and CDR2: MGHRA and YSYEKL. V dropped 5 bases and J dropped 0; count of bases not matched to a gene: 11. The length of the CDR3 is 18 residues.

There are a few counts of this clone. The rearrangement links TRBV6-5 to TRBJ1-2, with 8 bases matching TRBD1. This CDR3 is 14 amino acids long. The V segment lost 5 bases and the J segment 2 bases; nucleotides outside the gene matches: 4. Germline lookup yields CDR1 MNHEY and CDR2 SVGAGI. The chain's CDR3 is CASSPGTGNYGYTF. The CDR3 nucleotides read TGTGCCAGCAGTCCCGGGACAGGCAACTATGGCTACACCTTC.

The rearrangement joins TRBV11-2 to TRBJ2-7; 8 nucleotides align to TRBD2. J was trimmed by 1 base and V by 4 bases; bases with no gene match: 9. The germline gives CDR1 SGHAT, CDR2 FQNNGV. The CDR3 contains 16 residues. The CDR3 is CASSSPGGVWSYEQYF. CDR3 DNA sequence: TGTGCCAGCAGCTCCCCCGGGGGGGTATGGTCCTACGAGCAGTACTTC.

The rearrangement links TRBV6-1 to TRBJ1-4; possible D gene TRBD1, 5 bases. Germline CDR1 is MNHNS and CDR2 is SASEGT. Trimming removed 2 bases at V and 3 bases at J, with 10 bases between. This CDR3 region has 15 residues. CDR3 bases: TGTGCCAGCAGTGAAAATCGGGGGGCTAATGAAAAACTGTTTTTT. Translation: CASSENRGANEKLFF.

The rearrangement uses TRBV7-9 and TRBJ1-1; D remains ambiguous. The CDR3 contains 14 residues. The germline V gene has CDR1 SEHNR and CDR2 FQNEAQ (reference sequence). V lost 4 bases, J lost 3 bases, and 12 bases lay in between. CDR3 nucleotide sequence: TGTGCCAGCAGCTCCGGCCTCCGGGACACTGAAGCTTTCTTT. Translating gives CASSSGLRDTEAFF.

This clone was counted a single time. This chain joins TRBV15 and TRBJ2-7, with a weak D call TRBD2 (6 bases). The CDR3 is 17 residues long. Per germline, CDR1 LNHNV and CDR2 YYDKDF (reference sequence). The ends were cut back, 3 bases at V and 2 bases at J, with 20 bases in the middle. CDR3 DNA sequence: TGTGCCACCAGCAGGGGGGACTTGGGACTTTCAGCCTACGAGCAGTACTTC. It translates to CATSRGDLGLSAYEQYF.

The V gene is TRBV7-2, the J gene TRBJ2-7, with 7 bases identical to TRBD1. The V segment lost 1 base and the J segment 3 bases; nucleotides outside the gene matches: 9. The CDR3 sequence is 16 residues long. Germline CDR1 reads SGHTA; CDR2 reads FQGNSA. The CDR3 nucleotides read TGTGCCAGCAGCTTAGTGTCCGCTCCAGGGGGCTACGAGCAGTACTTC. The encoded protein is CASSLVSAPGGYEQYF.

This clone is deemed medium-sized. The CDR3 DNA sequence: TGTGCCAGCAGTTCAACAGGGGGATCCTATAATTCACCCCTCCACTTT. This gives the protein CASSSTGGSYNSPLHF. The chain uses TRBV7-3 and TRBJ1-6; 8 bases align to TRBD1. With 6 bases clipped from V and 1 base from J, the junction kept 5 bases outside the gene matches. This CDR3 has 16 residues. Germline V CDR1 and CDR2: SGHTA, FQGTGA.

The chain employs TRBV11-3 and TRBJ2-3; 7 bases fit TRBD2. Germline values: CDR1 SGHNT, CDR2 YENEEA. The CDR3 extends over 17 amino acids. V dropped 5 bases and J dropped 1; count of bases not matched to a gene: 12. The CDR3 reads CASSPGGGSGGTDTQYF. In DNA form, the CDR3 reads TGTGCCAGCAGCCCGGGCGGCGGGAGCGGGGGCACAGATACGCAGTATTTT.

The V and J genes are TRBV18 and TRBJ2-1, with 8 positions matching TRBD1. V trimming: 2 bases; J trimming: 8 bases; junction bases outside the gene matches: 14. The germline V gene has CDR1 KGHSH and CDR2 LQKENI. CDR3 length equals 17 residues. CDR3 in amino acids: CASSPYIKGQDFDEQFF. The DNA of the CDR3 is TGTGCCAGCTCACCATATATAAAGGGACAGGATTTCGATGAGCAGTTCTTC.

This sequence joins TRBV5-1 and TRBJ2-3; D is perhaps TRBD1 (6 bases). The CDR3 has 14 residues. Trimming removed 3 bases from V and 6 bases from J, with 14 bases in between. Germline CDR1 reads SGHRS; CDR2 reads YFSETQ. The CDR3 spells CASSWATGADTQYF. CDR3 nucleotide sequence: TGCGCCAGCAGCTGGGCGACAGGTGCGGATACGCAGTATTTT. The complete variable domain, with remaining parts taken from reference TRBV5-1 and TRBJ2-3, reads KAGVTQTPRYLIKTRGQQVTLSCSPISGHRSVSWYQQTPGQGLQFLFEYFSETQRNKGNFPGRFSGRQFSNSRSEMNVSTLELGDSALYLCASSWATGADTQYFGPGTRLTVL.

This chain uses TRBV7-2 with TRBJ2-1, with 7 bases aligning to TRBD2. There are 14 residues in the CDR3. V lost 1 base and J lost 15; bases outside the gene matches: 12. CDR1 and CDR2 from the germline V gene are SGHTA and FQGNSA. CDR3 sequence (DNA): TGTGCCAGCAGCTTAGGGGCGGGAGACCGCCGCAGGTTCTTC. The encoded protein is CASSLGAGDRRRFF. The variable domain in full, completed from reference TRBV7-2 and TRBJ2-1, reads GAGVSQSPSNKVTEKGKDVELRCDPISGHTALYWYRQSLGQGLEFLIYFQGNSAPDKSGLPSDRFSAERTGGSVSTLTIQRTQQEDSAVYLCASSLGAGDRRRFFGPGTRLTVL.

The V and J genes are TRBV7-2 and TRBJ2-5; 10 bases align to TRBD2. The ends lost 3 bases at V and 3 bases at J; junction bases unmatched: 1. The germline CDR1 and CDR2 sequences are SGHTA and FQGNSA. The CDR3 sequence is 14 residues long. CDR3 sequence (DNA): TGTGCCAGCAGCTTCACTAGCGGGGAAGAGACCCAGTACTTC. Translation: CASSFTSGEETQYF.

As DNA, the CDR3 is TGTGCCAGCAGTTTCCTACGAGGGCAGACCCAGTACTTC. Translating gives CASSFLRGQTQYF. This chain joins TRBV27 and TRBJ2-5, with a possible D match to TRBD2 (5 bases). CDR1 MNHEY and CDR2 SMNVEV come from the germline V gene (reference sequence). The V and J ends lost 3 bases and 6 bases respectively, with 11 bases between them. The CDR3 contains 13 residues.